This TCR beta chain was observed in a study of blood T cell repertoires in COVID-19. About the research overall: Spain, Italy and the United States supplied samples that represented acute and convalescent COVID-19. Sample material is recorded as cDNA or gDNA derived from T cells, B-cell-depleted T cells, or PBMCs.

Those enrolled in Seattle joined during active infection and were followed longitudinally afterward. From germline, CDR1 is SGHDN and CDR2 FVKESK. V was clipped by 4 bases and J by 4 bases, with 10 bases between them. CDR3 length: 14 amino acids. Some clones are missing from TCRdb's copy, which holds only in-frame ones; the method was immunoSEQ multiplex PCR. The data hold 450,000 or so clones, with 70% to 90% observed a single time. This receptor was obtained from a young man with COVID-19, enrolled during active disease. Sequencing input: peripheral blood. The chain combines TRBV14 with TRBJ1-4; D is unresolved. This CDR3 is CASSPQENNEKLFF. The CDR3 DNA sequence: TGTGCCAGCAGCCCTCAGGAAAATAATGAAAAACTGTTTTTT.